A selection of T cell receptor beta chains follows, all from one sample in a study of OX40 agonist ivuxolimab in advanced cancers. Data came from immunoSEQ multiplex PCR; TCRdb stores just in-frame clones and leaves some out. The sample lists 60,000 to 70,000 clones, 86% occurring once. This sample comprised CD4+ or CD8+ T cells sorted from blood, obtained in a trial of the OX40 agonist ivuxolimab. The receptor source for this set is an adult with an advanced solid tumor such as melanoma, head and neck, liver or kidney cancer. Both conserved end residues are part of each CDR3. Fields, in order: clone size, D gene, J gene, V gene, CDR3 protein, CDR3 DNA. The D gene is left open where the match is weak. Only part of the rows carry a size: once, few, many, or a class if the clone is expanded.

. | TRBD1 | TRBJ2-5 | TRBV5-1 | CASSLVAGGQETQYF | TGCGCCAGCAGCTTGGTAGCAGGGGGCCAAGAGACCCAGTACTTC
. | . | TRBJ2-7 | TRBV7-2 | CASSLGGSGGYEQYF | TGTGCCAGCAGCTTAGGCGGTAGCGGAGGCTACGAGCAGTACTTC
. | . | TRBJ1-2 | TRBV2 | CASREGGVYGYTF | TGTGCCAGCAGGGAGGGAGGGGTCTATGGCTACACCTTC
. | . | TRBJ2-3 | TRBV11-2 | CASSLPLSDTQYF | TGTGCCAGCAGCTTACCCCTCTCAGATACGCAGTATTTT
. | . | TRBJ2-3 | TRBV9 | CASSERTAAVDTQYF | TGTGCCAGCAGCGAACGGACCGCCGCTGTGGATACGCAGTATTTT
. | . | TRBJ2-7 | TRBV18 | CASSPSGGSGVYEQYF | TGTGCCAGCTCACCATCAGGGGGTAGCGGGGTTTACGAGCAGTACTTC
. | . | TRBJ2-2 | TRBV30 | CAGARTGELFF | TGTGCCGGGGCACGGACCGGGGAGCTGTTTTTT
. | TRBD1 | TRBJ2-4 | TRBV5-1 | CASSWGQGSYIQYF | TGCGCCAGCAGCTGGGGACAGGGTTCGTACATTCAGTACTTC
few | TRBD1 | TRBJ2-1 | TRBV6-4 | CASSDSGQGGNNEQFF | TGTGCCAGCAGTGACTCCGGACAGGGTGGGAACAATGAGCAGTTCTTC
. | . | TRBJ2-7 | TRBV19 | CASSGGSSYEQYF | TGTGCCAGTAGTGGAGGGAGCTCCTACGAGCAGTACTTC
. | . | TRBJ1-5 | TRBV27 | CASSLVSGGNQPQHF | TGTGCCAGCAGTTTAGTGAGCGGAGGCAATCAGCCCCAGCATTTT
. | TRBD2 | TRBJ2-7 | TRBV7-2 | CASSLVGGGDHYEQYF | TGTGCCAGCAGCTTAGTGGGCGGGGGGGACCACTACGAGCAGTACTTC
. | . | TRBJ2-7 | TRBV28 | CASNGGAAYEQYF | TGTGCCAGCAATGGAGGGGCCGCCTACGAGCAGTACTTC
. | . | TRBJ1-5 | TRBV28 | CASSLGGLNPNQPQHF | TGTGCCAGCAGTTTGGGGGGACTGAATCCCAATCAGCCCCAGCATTTT
. | . | TRBJ1-5 | TRBV18 | CASSPQDISNQPQHF | TGTGCCAGCTCACCACAGGATATTAGCAATCAGCCCCAGCATTTT
. | . | TRBJ2-7 | TRBV28 | CASSLSGLSSYEQYF | TGTGCCAGCAGTTTATCGGGACTGAGCTCCTACGAGCAGTACTTC
. | . | TRBJ1-2 | TRBV10-2 | CASSESGVDYGYTF | TGCGCCAGCAGTGAGTCAGGAGTAGACTATGGCTACACCTTC
. | . | TRBJ2-4 | TRBV11-3 | CASSQPNEDIQYF | TGTGCCAGCAGCCAGCCCAATGAGGACATTCAGTACTTC
. | . | TRBJ2-7 | TRBV10-3 | CAISEPRGGRQQYF | TGTGCCATCAGTGAGCCAAGGGGGGGGCGCCAGCAGTACTTC
. | . | TRBJ2-1 | TRBV5-8 | CASSRWGVLGSYNEQFF | TGTGCCAGCAGCCGGTGGGGGGTACTAGGCTCCTACAATGAGCAGTTCTTC
. | TRBD2 | TRBJ2-1 | TRBV5-8 | CASSPRRGLAGIPSSHEQFF | TGTGCCAGCAGCCCACGGAGGGGACTAGCGGGAATCCCCTCCTCGCATGAGCAGTTCTTC
. | TRBD1 | TRBJ1-5 | TRBV19 | CASRDRGNSNQPQHF | TGTGCCAGTAGAGACAGGGGGAATAGCAATCAGCCCCAGCATTTT
few | TRBD1 | TRBJ1-5 | TRBV28 | CASSAGGTNQPQHF | TGTGCCAGCAGTGCAGGGGGTACCAATCAGCCCCAGCATTTT